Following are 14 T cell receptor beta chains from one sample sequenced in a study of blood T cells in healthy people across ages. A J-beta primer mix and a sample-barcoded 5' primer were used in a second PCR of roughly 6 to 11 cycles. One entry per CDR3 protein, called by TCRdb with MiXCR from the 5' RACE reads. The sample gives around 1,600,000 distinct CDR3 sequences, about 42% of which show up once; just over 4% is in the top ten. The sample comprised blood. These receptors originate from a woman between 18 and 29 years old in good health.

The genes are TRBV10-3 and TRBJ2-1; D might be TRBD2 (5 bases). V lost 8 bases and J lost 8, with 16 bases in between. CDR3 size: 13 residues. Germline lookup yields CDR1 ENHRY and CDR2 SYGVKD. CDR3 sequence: CAIRTWGAHEQFF. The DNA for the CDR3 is TGTGCCATCCGCACCTGGGGAGCACATGAGCAGTTCTTC.

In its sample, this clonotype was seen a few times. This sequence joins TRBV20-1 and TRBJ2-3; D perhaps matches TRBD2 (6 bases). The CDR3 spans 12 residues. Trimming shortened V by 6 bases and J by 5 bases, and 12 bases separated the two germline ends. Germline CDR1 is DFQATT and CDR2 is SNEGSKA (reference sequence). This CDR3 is CSAPRGGDTQYF. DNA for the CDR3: TGCAGTGCCCCCCGGGGAGGAGATACGCAGTATTTT.

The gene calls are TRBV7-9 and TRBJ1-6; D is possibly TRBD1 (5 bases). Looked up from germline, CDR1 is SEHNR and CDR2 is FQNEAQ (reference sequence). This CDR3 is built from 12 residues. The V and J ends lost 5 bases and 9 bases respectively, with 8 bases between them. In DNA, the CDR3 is TGTGCCAGCAGCCCCGGGACTTCACCCCTCCACTTT. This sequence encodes CASSPGTSPLHF.

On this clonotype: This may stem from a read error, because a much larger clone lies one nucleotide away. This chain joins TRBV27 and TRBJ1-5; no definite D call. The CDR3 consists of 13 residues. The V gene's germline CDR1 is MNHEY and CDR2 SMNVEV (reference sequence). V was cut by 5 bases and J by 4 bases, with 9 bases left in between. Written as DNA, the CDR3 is TGTGCCAGCAGTGACCAAATGAATCAGCCCCAGCATTTT. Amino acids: CASSDQMNQPQHF.

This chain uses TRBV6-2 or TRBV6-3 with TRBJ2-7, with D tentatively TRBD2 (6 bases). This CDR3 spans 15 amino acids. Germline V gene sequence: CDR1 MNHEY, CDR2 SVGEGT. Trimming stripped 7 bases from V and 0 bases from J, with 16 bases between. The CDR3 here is CASTIPGGASYEQYF. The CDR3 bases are TGTGCCAGCACTATCCCGGGCGGGGCCTCCTACGAGCAGTACTTC.

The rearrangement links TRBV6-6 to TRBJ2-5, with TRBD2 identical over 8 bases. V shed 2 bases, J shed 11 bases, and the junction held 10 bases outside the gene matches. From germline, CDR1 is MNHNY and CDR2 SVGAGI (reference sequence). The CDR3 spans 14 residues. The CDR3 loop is CASSYRLAGLEQYF. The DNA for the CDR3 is TGTGCCAGCAGTTACAGGCTAGCGGGCTTGGAGCAGTACTTC.

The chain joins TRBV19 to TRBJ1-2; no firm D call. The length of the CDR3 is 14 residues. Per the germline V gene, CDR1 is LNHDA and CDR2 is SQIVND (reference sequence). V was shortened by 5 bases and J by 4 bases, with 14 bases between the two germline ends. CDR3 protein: CASSVTTTGYGYTF. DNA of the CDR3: TGTGCCAGTAGTGTGACAACGACGGGCTATGGCTACACCTTC.

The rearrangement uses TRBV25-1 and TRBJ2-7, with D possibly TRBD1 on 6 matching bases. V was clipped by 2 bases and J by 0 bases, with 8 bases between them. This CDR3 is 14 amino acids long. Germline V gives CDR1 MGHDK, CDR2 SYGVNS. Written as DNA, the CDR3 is TGTGCCAGCAGTGAAGGGGGACACTCCTACGAGCAGTACTTC. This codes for CASSEGGHSYEQYF.

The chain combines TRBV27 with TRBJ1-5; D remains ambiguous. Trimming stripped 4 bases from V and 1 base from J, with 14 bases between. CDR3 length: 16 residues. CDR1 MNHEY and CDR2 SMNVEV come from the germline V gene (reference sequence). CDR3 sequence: CASSSHGDVSNQPQHF. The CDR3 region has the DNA TGTGCCAGCAGTTCCCACGGAGACGTGAGCAATCAGCCCCAGCATTTT.

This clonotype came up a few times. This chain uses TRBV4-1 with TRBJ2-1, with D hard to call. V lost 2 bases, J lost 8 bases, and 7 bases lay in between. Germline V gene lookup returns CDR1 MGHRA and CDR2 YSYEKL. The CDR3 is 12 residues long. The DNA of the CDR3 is TGCGCCAGCAGCCAAAGACCAGATGAGCAGTTCTTC. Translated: CASSQRPDEQFF.

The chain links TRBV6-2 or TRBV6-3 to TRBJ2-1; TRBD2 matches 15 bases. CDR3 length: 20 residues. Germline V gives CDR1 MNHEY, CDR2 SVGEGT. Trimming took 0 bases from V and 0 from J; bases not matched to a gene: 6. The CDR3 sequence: CASSYSPGLAGGSSYNEQFF. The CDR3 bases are TGTGCCAGCAGTTACTCCCCGGGACTAGCGGGGGGAAGCTCCTACAATGAGCAGTTCTTC.

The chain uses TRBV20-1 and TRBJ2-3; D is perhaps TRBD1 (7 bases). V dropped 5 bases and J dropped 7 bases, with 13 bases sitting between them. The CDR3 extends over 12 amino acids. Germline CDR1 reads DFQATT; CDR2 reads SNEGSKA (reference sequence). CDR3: CSAAGQTNTQYF. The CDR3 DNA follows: TGCAGTGCTGCGGGACAGACTAATACGCAGTATTTT.

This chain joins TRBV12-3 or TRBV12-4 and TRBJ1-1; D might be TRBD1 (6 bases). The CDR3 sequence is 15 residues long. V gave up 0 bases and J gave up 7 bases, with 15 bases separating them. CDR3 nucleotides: TGTGCCAGCAGTTTAGCTGGCAGGGGAGATGGTGAAGCTTTCTTT. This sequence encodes CASSLAGRGDGEAFF.

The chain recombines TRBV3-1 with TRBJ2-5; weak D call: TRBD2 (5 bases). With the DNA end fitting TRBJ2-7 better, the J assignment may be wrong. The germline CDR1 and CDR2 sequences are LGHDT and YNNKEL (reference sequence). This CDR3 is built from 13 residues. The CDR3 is CASSKVGAYEQYF. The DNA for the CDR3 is TGTGCCAGTAGCAAGGTGGGAGCCTACGAGCAGTACTTC.